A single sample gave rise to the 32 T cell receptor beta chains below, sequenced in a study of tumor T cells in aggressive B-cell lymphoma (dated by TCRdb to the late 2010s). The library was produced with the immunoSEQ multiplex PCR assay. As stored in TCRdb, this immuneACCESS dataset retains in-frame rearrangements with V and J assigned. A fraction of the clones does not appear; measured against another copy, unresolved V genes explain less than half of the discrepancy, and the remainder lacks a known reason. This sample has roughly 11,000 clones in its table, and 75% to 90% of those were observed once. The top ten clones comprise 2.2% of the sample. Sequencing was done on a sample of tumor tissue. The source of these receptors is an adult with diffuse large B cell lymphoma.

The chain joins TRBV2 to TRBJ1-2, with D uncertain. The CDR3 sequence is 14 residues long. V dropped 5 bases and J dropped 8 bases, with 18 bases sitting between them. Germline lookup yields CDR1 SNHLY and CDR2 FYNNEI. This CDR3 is CASSQRVASGGYTF. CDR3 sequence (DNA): TGTGCCAGCAGTCAAAGGGTGGCCTCGGGGGGCTACACCTTC.

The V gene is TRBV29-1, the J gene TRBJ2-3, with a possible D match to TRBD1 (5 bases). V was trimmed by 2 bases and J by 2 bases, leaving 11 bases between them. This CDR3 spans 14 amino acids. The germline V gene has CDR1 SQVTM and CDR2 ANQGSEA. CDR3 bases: TGCAGCGTTGAACCGGACACCTACACAGATACGCAGTATTTT. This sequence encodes CSVEPDTYTDTQYF.

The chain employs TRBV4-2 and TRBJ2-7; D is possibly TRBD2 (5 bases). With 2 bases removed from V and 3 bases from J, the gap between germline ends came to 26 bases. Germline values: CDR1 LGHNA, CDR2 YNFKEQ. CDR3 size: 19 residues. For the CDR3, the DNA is TGTGCCAGCAGCCAACCATCCAACGCGGATCGGGGTCCCTACTACGAGCAGTACTTC. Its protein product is CASSQPSNADRGPYYEQYF.

The CDR3, as DNA: TGTGCCAGCAGCTCCGGACTAGCAGTACTCCAGACCCAGTACTTC. Its translation: CASSSGLAVLQTQYF. The V gene is TRBV11-2, the J gene TRBJ2-5; TRBD2 matches at 8 bases. V dropped 4 bases and J dropped 6; count of bases not matched to a gene: 10. The CDR3 is made up of 15 amino acids. CDR1 is SGHAT and CDR2 is FQNNGV in the germline V gene.

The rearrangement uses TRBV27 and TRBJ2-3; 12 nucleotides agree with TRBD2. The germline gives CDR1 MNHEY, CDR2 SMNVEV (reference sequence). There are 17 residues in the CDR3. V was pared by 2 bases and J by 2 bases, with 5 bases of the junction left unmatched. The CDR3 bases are TGTGCCAGCAGTTTAAAGGGACTAGCGGGTCTCACAGATACGCAGTATTTT. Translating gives CASSLKGLAGLTDTQYF.

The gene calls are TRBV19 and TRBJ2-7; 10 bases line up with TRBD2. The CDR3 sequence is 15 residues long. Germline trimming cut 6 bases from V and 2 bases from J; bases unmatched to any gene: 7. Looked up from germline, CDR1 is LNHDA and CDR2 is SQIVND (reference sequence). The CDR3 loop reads CASRQSSGRTYEQYF. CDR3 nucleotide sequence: TGTGCCAGTAGGCAGTCTAGCGGGAGAACCTACGAGCAGTACTTC.

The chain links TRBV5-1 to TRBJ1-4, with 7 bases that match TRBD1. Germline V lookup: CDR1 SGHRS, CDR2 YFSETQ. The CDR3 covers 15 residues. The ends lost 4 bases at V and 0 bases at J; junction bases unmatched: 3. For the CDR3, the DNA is TGCGCCAGCAGCCCGACAGGGACAACTAATGAAAAACTGTTTTTT. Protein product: CASSPTGTTNEKLFF. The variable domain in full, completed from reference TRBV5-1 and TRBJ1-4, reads KAGVTQTPRYLIKTRGQQVTLSCSPISGHRSVSWYQQTPGQGLQFLFEYFSETQRNKGNFPGRFSGRQFSNSRSEMNVSTLELGDSALYLCASSPTGTTNEKLFFGSGTQLSVL.

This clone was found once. This CDR3 reads CASSSTGSYEQYF. CDR3 in DNA: TGTGCCAGTAGTTCGACAGGGTCCTACGAGCAGTACTTC. The chain carries TRBV19 and TRBJ2-7, with TRBD1 matching 7 bases. V dropped 5 bases and J dropped 1; count of bases not matched to a gene: 2. Germline V CDR1 and CDR2: LNHDA, SQIVND (reference sequence). The CDR3 has 13 residues.

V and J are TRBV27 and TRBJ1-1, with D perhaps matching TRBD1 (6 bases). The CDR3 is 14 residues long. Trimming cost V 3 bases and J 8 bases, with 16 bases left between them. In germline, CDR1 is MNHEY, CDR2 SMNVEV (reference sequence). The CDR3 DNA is TGTGCCAGCAGTTTGTGGGGGAGGGGGAGCGAAGCTTTCTTT. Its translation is CASSLWGRGSEAFF.

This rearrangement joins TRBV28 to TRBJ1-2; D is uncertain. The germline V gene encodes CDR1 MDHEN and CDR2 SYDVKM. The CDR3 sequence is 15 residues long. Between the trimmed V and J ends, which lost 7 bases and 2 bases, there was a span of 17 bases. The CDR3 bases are TGTGCCAGCACCGTCCTAATTGCGGCGAACTATGGCTACACCTTC. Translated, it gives CASTVLIAANYGYTF.

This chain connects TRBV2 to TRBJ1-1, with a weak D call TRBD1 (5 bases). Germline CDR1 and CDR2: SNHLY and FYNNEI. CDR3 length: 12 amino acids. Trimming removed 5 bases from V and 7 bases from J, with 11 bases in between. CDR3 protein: CASSLRGVEAFF. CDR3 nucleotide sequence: TGTGCCAGCAGTCTACGGGGGGTTGAAGCTTTCTTT.

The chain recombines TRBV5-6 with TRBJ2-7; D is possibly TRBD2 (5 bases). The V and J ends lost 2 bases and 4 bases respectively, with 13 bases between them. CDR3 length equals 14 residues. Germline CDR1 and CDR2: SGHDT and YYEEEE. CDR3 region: CASSFRGKRYEQYF. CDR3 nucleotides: TGTGCCAGCAGCTTCCGAGGGAAGCGGTACGAGCAGTACTTC.

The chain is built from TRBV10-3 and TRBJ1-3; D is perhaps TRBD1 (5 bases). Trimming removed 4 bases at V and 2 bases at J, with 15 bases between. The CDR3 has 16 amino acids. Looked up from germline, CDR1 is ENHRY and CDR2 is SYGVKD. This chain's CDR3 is CAISAGEDWTGNTIYF. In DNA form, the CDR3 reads TGTGCCATCAGTGCGGGGGAAGATTGGACTGGAAACACCATATATTTT.

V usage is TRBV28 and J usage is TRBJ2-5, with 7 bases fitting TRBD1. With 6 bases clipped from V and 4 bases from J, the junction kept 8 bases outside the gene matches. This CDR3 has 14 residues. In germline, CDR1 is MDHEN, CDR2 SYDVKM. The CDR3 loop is CASSQQGLAETQYF. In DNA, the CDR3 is TGTGCCAGCAGCCAACAGGGGCTAGCAGAGACCCAGTACTTC.

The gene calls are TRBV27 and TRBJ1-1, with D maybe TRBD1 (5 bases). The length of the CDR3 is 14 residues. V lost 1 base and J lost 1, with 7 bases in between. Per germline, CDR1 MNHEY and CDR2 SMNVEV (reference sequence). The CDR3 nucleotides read TGTGCCAGCAGTTTATACCAGGGGAACACTGAAGCTTTCTTT. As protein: CASSLYQGNTEAFF.

The CDR3 loop is CASSDLNRGPGSPLHF. The DNA for the CDR3 is TGTGCCAGCAGCGATTTAAACAGGGGGCCCGGTTCACCCCTCCACTTT. The V and J genes are TRBV5-4 and TRBJ1-6; TRBD1 matches 9 bases. V lost 4 bases and J lost 9; bases outside the gene matches: 11. The CDR3 is 16 amino acids. CDR1 is SGHNT, CDR2 YYREEE, per germline (reference sequence).

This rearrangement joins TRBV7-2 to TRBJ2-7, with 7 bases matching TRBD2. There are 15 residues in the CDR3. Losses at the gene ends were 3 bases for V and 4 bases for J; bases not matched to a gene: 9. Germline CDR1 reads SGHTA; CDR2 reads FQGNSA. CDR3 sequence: CASSLGPSGGYEQYF. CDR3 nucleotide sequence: TGTGCCAGCAGCTTGGGCCCTAGCGGCGGATACGAGCAGTACTTC.

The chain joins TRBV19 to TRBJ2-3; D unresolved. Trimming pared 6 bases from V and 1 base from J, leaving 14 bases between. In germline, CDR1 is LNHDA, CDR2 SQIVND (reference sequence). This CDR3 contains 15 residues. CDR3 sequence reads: CASSLLAGGTDTQYF. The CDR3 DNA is TGTGCCAGTAGCCTATTAGCTGGAGGCACAGATACGCAGTATTTT. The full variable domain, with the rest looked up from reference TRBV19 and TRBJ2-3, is DGGITQSPKYLFRKEGQNVTLSCEQNLNHDAMYWYRQDPGQGLRLIYYSQIVNDFQKGDIAEGYSVSREKKESFPLTVTSAQKNPTAFYLCASSLLAGGTDTQYFGPGTRLTVL.

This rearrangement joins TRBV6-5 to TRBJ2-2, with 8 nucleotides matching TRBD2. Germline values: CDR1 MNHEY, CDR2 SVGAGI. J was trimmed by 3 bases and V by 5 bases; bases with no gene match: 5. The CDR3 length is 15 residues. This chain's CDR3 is CASSRGTSDTGELFF. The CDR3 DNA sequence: TGTGCCAGCAGTCGCGGGACTAGTGACACCGGGGAGCTGTTTTTT.

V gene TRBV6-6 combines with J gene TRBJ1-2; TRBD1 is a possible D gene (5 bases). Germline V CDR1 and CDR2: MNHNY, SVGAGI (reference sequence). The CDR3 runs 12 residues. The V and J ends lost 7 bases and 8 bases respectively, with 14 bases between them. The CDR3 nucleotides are TGTGCCAGCACAGGGTCCTCGGGCGGCTACACCTTC. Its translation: CASTGSSGGYTF.

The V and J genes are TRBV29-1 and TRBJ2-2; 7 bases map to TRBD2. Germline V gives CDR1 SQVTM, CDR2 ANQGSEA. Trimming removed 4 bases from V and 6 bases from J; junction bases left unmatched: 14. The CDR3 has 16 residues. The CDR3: CSVVGLGGRIAGELFF. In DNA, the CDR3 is TGCAGCGTTGTCGGTTTGGGCGGGAGAATTGCCGGGGAGCTGTTTTTT.

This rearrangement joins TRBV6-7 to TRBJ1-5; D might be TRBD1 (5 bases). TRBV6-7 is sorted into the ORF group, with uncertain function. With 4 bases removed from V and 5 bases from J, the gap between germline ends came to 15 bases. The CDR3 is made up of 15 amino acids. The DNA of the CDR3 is TGTGCCAGCAGTTGGCGGGGGAGGGGATATCAGCCCCAGCATTTT. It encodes CASSWRGRGYQPQHF.

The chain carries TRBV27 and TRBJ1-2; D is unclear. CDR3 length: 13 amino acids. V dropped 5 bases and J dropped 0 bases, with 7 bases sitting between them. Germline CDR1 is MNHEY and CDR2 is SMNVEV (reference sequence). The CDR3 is CASSPYTNYGYTF. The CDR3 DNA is TGTGCCAGCAGTCCTTATACTAACTATGGCTACACCTTC.

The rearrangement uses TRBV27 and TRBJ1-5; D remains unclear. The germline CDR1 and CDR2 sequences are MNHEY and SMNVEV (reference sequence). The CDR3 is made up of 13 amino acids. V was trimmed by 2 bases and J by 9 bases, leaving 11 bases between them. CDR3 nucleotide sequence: TGTGCCAGCAGTTTAGAGACTGCGACGCCCCAGCATTTT. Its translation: CASSLETATPQHF.

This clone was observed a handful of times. The CDR3 loop reads CASSFGTEGEQYF. CDR3 in DNA: TGCGCCAGCAGCTTCGGGACAGAAGGGGAGCAGTACTTC. This chain uses TRBV5-1 with TRBJ2-7; 7 bases fit TRBD1. CDR3 length: 13 amino acids. V lost 2 bases, J lost 7 bases, and 6 bases stayed unmatched. Germline assignment: CDR1 SGHRS and CDR2 YFSETQ.

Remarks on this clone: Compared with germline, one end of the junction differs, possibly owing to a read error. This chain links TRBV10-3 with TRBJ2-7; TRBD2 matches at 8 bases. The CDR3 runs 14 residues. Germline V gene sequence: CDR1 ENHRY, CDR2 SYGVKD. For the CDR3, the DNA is TGTGTCATCAGTGAGTCGGGGGGGTGGTACGAGCAGTACTTC. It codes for CVISESGGWYEQYF.

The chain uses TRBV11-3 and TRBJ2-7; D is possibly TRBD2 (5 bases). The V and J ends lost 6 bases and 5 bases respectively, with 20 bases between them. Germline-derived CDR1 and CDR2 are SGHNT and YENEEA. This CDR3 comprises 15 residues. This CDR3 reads CASSRSGLPHNEQYF. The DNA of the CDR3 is TGTGCCAGCAGTCGGAGCGGTCTCCCTCACAACGAGCAGTACTTC.

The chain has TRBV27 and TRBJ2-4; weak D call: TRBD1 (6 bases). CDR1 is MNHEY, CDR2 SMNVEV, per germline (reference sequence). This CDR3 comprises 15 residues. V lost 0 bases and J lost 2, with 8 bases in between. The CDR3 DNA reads TGTGCCAGCAGTTTATCGACAGGACCCAAAAACATTCAGTACTTC. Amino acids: CASSLSTGPKNIQYF.

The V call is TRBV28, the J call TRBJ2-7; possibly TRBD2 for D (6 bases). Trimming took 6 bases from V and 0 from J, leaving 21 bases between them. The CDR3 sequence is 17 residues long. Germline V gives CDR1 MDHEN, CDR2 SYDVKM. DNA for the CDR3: TGTGCCAGCAGGCAAGCGGCATACGGGAGAAACTCCTACGAGCAGTACTTC. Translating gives CASRQAAYGRNSYEQYF.

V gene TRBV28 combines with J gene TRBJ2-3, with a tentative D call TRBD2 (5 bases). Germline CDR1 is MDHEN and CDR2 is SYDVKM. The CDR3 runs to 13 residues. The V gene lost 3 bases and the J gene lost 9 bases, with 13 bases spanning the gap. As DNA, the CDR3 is TGTGCCAGCAGTTTCAAGGGAGCTGGCACGCAGTATTTT. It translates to CASSFKGAGTQYF.

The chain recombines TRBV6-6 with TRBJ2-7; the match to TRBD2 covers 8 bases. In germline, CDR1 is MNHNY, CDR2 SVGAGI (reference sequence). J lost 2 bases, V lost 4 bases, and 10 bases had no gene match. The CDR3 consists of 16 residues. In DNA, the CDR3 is TGTGCCAGCAGTTTCTCCAAGCGGGAGACGGCCTACGAGCAGTACTTC. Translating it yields CASSFSKRETAYEQYF.

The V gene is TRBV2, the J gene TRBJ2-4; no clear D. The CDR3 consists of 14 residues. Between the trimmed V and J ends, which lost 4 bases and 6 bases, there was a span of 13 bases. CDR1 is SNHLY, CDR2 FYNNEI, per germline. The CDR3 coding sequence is TGTGCCAGCAGTGTTGGTCAACTTCTAAACATTCAGTACTTC. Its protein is CASSVGQLLNIQYF. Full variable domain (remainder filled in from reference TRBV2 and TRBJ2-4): EPEVTQTPSHQVTQMGQEVILRCVPISNHLYFYWYRQILGQKVEFLVSFYNNEISEKSEIFDDQFSVERPDGSNFTLKIRSTKLEDSAMYFCASSVGQLLNIQYFGAGTRLSVL.